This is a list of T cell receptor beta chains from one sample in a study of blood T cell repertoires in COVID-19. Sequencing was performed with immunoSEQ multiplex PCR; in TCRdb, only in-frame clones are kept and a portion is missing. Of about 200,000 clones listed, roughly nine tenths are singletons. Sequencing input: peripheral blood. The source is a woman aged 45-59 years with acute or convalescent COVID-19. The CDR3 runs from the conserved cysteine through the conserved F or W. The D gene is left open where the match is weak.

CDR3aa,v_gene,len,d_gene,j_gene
CASSPYRGELFF,TRBV7-2,12,.,TRBJ2-2
CASSYATSGSNTGELFF,TRBV11-3,17,TRBD2,TRBJ2-2
CSVHSGFTDTQYF,TRBV29-1,13,.,TRBJ2-3
CASSLAHEQYF,TRBV5-6,11,.,TRBJ2-7
CASSIGEGGETQYF,TRBV19,14,.,TRBJ2-5
CASTFYPYGYTF,TRBV2,12,.,TRBJ1-2
CASSLLQGEGGYTF,TRBV7-8,14,TRBD1,TRBJ1-2
CAWSVWGANYGYTF,TRBV30,14,.,TRBJ1-2
CASSIPGTGRNSGYTF,TRBV19,16,TRBD1,TRBJ1-2
CASRELGAGSPLHF,TRBV5-1,14,.,TRBJ1-6
CASSRTGVHYGYTF,TRBV5-8,14,TRBD1,TRBJ1-2
CASCSGQAYEQYF,TRBV12-3/TRBV12-4,13,TRBD1,TRBJ2-7
CAITSTASGNTIYF,TRBV10-3,14,.,TRBJ1-3
CASSFTEFNEQFF,TRBV7-2,13,.,TRBJ2-1
CATSRAIHTQYF,TRBV15,12,.,TRBJ2-3
CASSRRLSGADTQYF,TRBV7-3,15,.,TRBJ2-3
CASSIGQGVIYEQYF,TRBV19,15,TRBD1,TRBJ2-7
CASSETYTTYEQYF,TRBV9,14,.,TRBJ2-7
CSVERGYEQYF,TRBV29-1,11,.,TRBJ2-7
CSAEGAHTPSEQYF,TRBV29-1,14,.,TRBJ2-7
CASRDSAGTEAFF,TRBV6-6,13,.,TRBJ1-1
CASSIRQGPGNTIYF,TRBV19,15,TRBD1,TRBJ1-3
CASSLRRSSTDTQYF,TRBV5-1,15,.,TRBJ2-3
CASSPGLNQPQHF,TRBV19,13,.,TRBJ1-5
CASSPRQGVAEAFF,TRBV18,14,TRBD1,TRBJ1-1
CASSAVSGGFYEQYF,TRBV7-2,15,TRBD2,TRBJ2-7
CASSPQRASYEQYF,TRBV11-2,14,.,TRBJ2-7
CASSLAAGGVGEQYF,TRBV7-9,15,TRBD2,TRBJ2-7
CASGLETVYNSPLHF,TRBV12-5,15,.,TRBJ1-6
CASSPGTTTNEKLFF,TRBV5-1,15,.,TRBJ1-4
CTSSLGGGNSYEQYF,TRBV5-1,15,.,TRBJ2-7
CASSHGSPLHF,TRBV23-1,11,.,TRBJ1-6
CASSPSGRAEEQYF,TRBV18,14,TRBD2,TRBJ2-7
CASSERQGAHLSNQPQHF,TRBV6-1,18,TRBD1,TRBJ1-5